One and the same sample provided the 20 T cell receptor beta chains below, sequenced in a study of blood T cell repertoires in COVID-19. Here immunoSEQ multiplex PCR was the method, and the copy in TCRdb shows in-frame clones only, minus some. The sample lists approximately 110,000 clones, around four fifths seen once, with around 8% in the top ten. Sequencing was done on a sample of peripheral blood. All receptors come from a man in his 70s with acute or convalescent COVID-19.

This chain uses TRBV6-5 with TRBJ1-3; D is unclear. Germline V gene lookup returns CDR1 MNHEY and CDR2 SVGAGI. The CDR3 runs 13 residues. V lost 8 bases and J 0 bases, leaving 8 bases between the germline ends. CDR3 loop: CASVSSSGNTIYF. DNA of the CDR3: TGTGCCAGCGTTAGTAGCTCTGGAAACACCATATATTTT.

The chain links TRBV28 to TRBJ1-2; D is possibly TRBD1 (5 bases). V dropped 2 bases and J dropped 7 bases, with 11 bases sitting between them. This CDR3 is built from 13 residues. The germline V gene encodes CDR1 MDHEN and CDR2 SYDVKM. The CDR3 nucleotides read TGTGCCAGCAGTTTAAGGGGCGCGATTGGCTACACCTTC. Translating it yields CASSLRGAIGYTF.

The gene calls are TRBV3-1 (or the pseudogene TRBV3-2) and TRBJ1-1; 7 bases are a match to TRBD1. The CDR3 totals 17 residues. CDR1 and CDR2 (germline): LGHDT, YNNKEL (reference sequence). Losses at the gene ends were 1 base for V and 2 bases for J; bases not matched to a gene: 10. Here the CDR3 reads CASSQGPETGYNTEAFF. The CDR3 DNA reads as TGTGCCAGCAGCCAAGGGCCTGAGACAGGGTACAACACTGAAGCTTTCTTT.

This chain uses TRBV15 with TRBJ1-2; D remains unclear. Looked up from germline, CDR1 is LNHNV and CDR2 is YYDKDF (reference sequence). This CDR3 is built from 14 residues. With 4 bases removed from V and 1 base from J, the gap between germline ends came to 10 bases. CDR3 sequence reads: CATSIADFNYGYTF. In nucleotides, the CDR3 is TGTGCCACCAGCATAGCAGACTTTAACTATGGCTACACCTTC.

On this clone: A junction boundary mismatches the germline segment, possibly from a read error. The chain joins TRBV4-1 to TRBJ2-1, with TRBD1 matching 10 bases. The CDR3 extends over 13 amino acids. CDR1 and CDR2 (germline): MGHRA, YSYEKL. The CDR3 sequence: CASSQDRGTGEVF. CDR3 bases: TGCGCCAGCAGCCAAGATCGTGGGACAGGGGAAGTCTTC.

The chain has TRBV28 and TRBJ2-7; 8 bases match TRBD1. CDR3 size: 12 residues. Germline loops: CDR1 MDHEN, CDR2 SYDVKM. With V trimmed by 2 bases and J by 9 bases, 3 bases remained unmatched. CDR3 loop: CASSLRQGWQYF. CDR3 sequence (DNA): TGTGCCAGCAGTTTAAGACAGGGGTGGCAGTACTTC.

V is TRBV21-1 and J is TRBJ2-7; TRBD1, the table's D call, lacks a check against the DNA. TRBV21-1 is marked as a pseudogene. CDR3 length equals 14 residues. DNA of the CDR3: TGTGCCAGCAGCTCTACAGGGGTGCGGGACGAGCAGTACTTC. This translates into CASSSTGVRDEQYF.

The chain links TRBV5-4 to TRBJ1-1, with D perhaps TRBD1 (6 bases). V shed 5 bases and J shed 3 bases, with 17 bases lying between them. The germline V gene encodes CDR1 SGHNT and CDR2 YYREEE (reference sequence). CDR3 length: 15 amino acids. The CDR3 loop is CASRFRGSGYTEAFF. The CDR3 coding sequence is TGTGCCAGCAGGTTCAGGGGCTCAGGGTACACTGAAGCTTTCTTT.

The chain employs TRBV14 and TRBJ2-2; the D is unclear. The germline V gene has CDR1 SGHDN and CDR2 FVKESK. V was cut by 1 base and J by 4 bases, with 7 bases left in between. This CDR3 has 14 amino acids. The CDR3 nucleotides read TGTGCCAGCAGCCAAGGGCTTCCCACCGGGGAGCTGTTTTTT. Translating it yields CASSQGLPTGELFF.

The rearrangement links TRBV6-5 to TRBJ1-5; 8 nucleotides agree with TRBD1. The ends lost 5 bases at V and 5 bases at J; junction bases unmatched: 5. This CDR3 is built from 14 residues. Germline V gives CDR1 MNHEY, CDR2 SVGAGI. The CDR3 DNA reads TGTGCCAGCAGTCCGGCAGGGGGCTATCAGCCCCAGCATTTT. As protein: CASSPAGGYQPQHF.

The chain links TRBV15 to TRBJ2-3; maybe TRBD2 (5 bases). Trimming stripped 3 bases from V and 5 bases from J, with 9 bases between. CDR3 size: 13 residues. CDR1 is LNHNV, CDR2 YYDKDF, per germline (reference sequence). The CDR3 spells CATSRGREDTQYF. The CDR3 DNA is TGTGCCACCAGCAGGGGCCGGGAAGATACGCAGTATTTT.

The chain couples TRBV4-2 to TRBJ2-3; no clear D gene. The germline V gene encodes CDR1 LGHNA and CDR2 YNFKEQ. The CDR3 covers 15 residues. Trimming cost V 4 bases and J 0 bases, with 11 bases left between them. CDR3 sequence (DNA): TGTGCCAGCAGCCCCCGCCCACTAAGCACAGATACGCAGTATTTT. It encodes CASSPRPLSTDTQYF.

This chain connects TRBV18 to TRBJ1-2; 8 bases fit TRBD1. The CDR3 length is 14 residues. The germline gives CDR1 KGHSH, CDR2 LQKENI. V trimming: 6 bases; J trimming: 1 base; junction bases outside the gene matches: 4. The CDR3 region has the DNA TGTGCCAGCTCTGAAGACAGGGGTAACTATGGCTACACCTTC. The encoded protein is CASSEDRGNYGYTF.

V usage is TRBV19 and J usage is TRBJ2-5; 10 nucleotides agree with TRBD2. Germline V CDR1 and CDR2: LNHDA, SQIVND (reference sequence). Germline trimming cut 1 base from V and 1 base from J; bases unmatched to any gene: 6. This CDR3 contains 17 residues. The chain's CDR3 is CASSIVLAGASQETQYF. In DNA, the CDR3 is TGTGCCAGTAGTATAGTCCTAGCGGGAGCTTCCCAAGAGACCCAGTACTTC.

This sequence joins TRBV24-1 and TRBJ2-7; no clear D. This CDR3 is built from 14 residues. Trimming removed 3 bases from V and 7 bases from J, with 15 bases in between. The germline V gene encodes CDR1 KGHDR and CDR2 SFDVKD. The CDR3 DNA reads as TGTGCCACCAGTGATCGGAGCCTCTCTAAGGAGCAGTACTTC. Its protein is CATSDRSLSKEQYF.

The sample holds one count of this clone. V usage is TRBV15 and J usage is TRBJ1-5; no clear D. V was cut by 4 bases and J by 6 bases, with 10 bases left in between. The CDR3 is made up of 13 amino acids. The germline V gene encodes CDR1 LNHNV and CDR2 YYDKDF (reference sequence). In nucleotides, the CDR3 is TGTGCCACCAGCAAAGTGGAGGGTCAGCCCCAGCATTTT. Translation: CATSKVEGQPQHF.

The rearrangement links TRBV9 to TRBJ1-6; 9 positions match TRBD1. CDR3 length equals 14 residues. Germline loops: CDR1 SGDLS, CDR2 YYNGEE. J was trimmed by 7 bases and V by 5 bases; bases with no gene match: 4. The CDR3 reads CASSNGQGNSPLHF. For the CDR3, the DNA is TGTGCCAGCAGTAACGGACAGGGGAATTCACCCCTCCACTTT.

The rearrangement links TRBV14 to TRBJ2-1; 7 nucleotides align to TRBD2. CDR3 length: 17 residues. Trimming took 1 base from V and 2 from J; bases not matched to a gene: 8. Germline values: CDR1 SGHDN, CDR2 FVKESK. This chain's CDR3 is CASSQGSSGKAYNEQFF. The CDR3 coding sequence is TGTGCCAGCAGCCAAGGATCTAGCGGCAAAGCCTACAATGAGCAGTTCTTC.

The chain joins TRBV29-1 to TRBJ2-1, with 7 positions matching TRBD1. From germline, CDR1 is SQVTM and CDR2 ANQGSEA. J was trimmed by 8 bases and V by 6 bases; bases with no gene match: 7. CDR3 size: 12 residues. CDR3 protein: CSVHRGSDEQFF. DNA of the CDR3: TGCAGCGTCCACAGGGGAAGTGATGAGCAGTTCTTC.

The chain carries TRBV28 and TRBJ1-2; TRBD1 matches 9 bases. CDR1 is MDHEN, CDR2 SYDVKM, per germline. This CDR3 spans 14 amino acids. With V trimmed by 6 bases and J by 5 bases, 7 bases remained unmatched. The CDR3 sequence: CASSPGTGSYGYTF. For the CDR3, the DNA is TGTGCCAGCAGCCCCGGGACAGGGTCTTATGGCTACACCTTC.